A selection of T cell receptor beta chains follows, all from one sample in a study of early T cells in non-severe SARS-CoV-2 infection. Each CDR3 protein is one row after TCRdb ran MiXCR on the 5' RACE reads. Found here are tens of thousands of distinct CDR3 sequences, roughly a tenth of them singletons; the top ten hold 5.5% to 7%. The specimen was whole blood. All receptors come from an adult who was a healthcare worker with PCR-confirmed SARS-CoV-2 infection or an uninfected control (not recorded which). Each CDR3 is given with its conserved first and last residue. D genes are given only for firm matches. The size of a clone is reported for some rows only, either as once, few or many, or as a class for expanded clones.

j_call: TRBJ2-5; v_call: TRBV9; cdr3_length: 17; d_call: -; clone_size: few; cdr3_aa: CASSPLSRAQGEETQYF; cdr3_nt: TGTGCCAGCAGCCCCCTTTCTAGGGCCCAGGGCGAAGAGACCCAGTACTTC
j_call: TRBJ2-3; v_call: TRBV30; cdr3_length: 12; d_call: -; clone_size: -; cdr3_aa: CAFAFTVNTQYF; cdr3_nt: TGTGCCTTCGCGTTCACGGTGAATACGCAGTATTTT
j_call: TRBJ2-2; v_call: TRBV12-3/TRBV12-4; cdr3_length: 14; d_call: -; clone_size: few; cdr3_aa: CASSPTYYTGELFF; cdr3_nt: TGTGCCAGCAGCCCTACCTATTACACCGGGGAGCTGTTTTTT
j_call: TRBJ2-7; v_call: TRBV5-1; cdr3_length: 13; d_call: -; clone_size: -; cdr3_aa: CASSLAPAYEQYF; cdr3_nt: TGCGCCAGCAGCTTGGCCCCGGCCTACGAGCAGTACTTC
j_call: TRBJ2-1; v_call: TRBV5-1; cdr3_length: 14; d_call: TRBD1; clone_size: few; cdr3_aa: CASSHGQGVGEQFF; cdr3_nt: TGCGCCAGCAGCCACGGACAGGGGGTGGGTGAGCAGTTCTTC
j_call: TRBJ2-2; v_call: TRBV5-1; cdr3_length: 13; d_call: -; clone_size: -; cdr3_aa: CASSPENTGELFF; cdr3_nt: TGCGCCAGCAGCCCAGAGAACACCGGGGAGCTGTTTTTT
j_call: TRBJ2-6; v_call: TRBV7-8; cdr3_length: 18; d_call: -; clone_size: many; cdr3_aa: CASSLSVQGSKGANVLTF; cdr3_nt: TGTGCCAGCAGCTTAAGCGTACAGGGTTCGAAAGGGGCCAACGTCCTGACTTTC
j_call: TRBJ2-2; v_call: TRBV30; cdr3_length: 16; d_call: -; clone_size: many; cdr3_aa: CAWSRQLDLNTGELFF; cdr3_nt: TGTGCCTGGAGTCGCCAATTGGACTTGAACACCGGGGAGCTGTTTTTT
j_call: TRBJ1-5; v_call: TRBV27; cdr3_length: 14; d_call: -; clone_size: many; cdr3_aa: CASSWGAGNQPQHF; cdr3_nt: TGTGCCAGCAGTTGGGGGGCGGGCAATCAGCCCCAGCATTTT
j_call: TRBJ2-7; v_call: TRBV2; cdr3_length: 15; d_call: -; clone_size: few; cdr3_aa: CASSDPQGGIYEQYF; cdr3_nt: TGTGCCAGCAGTGACCCCCAGGGGGGTATCTACGAGCAGTACTTC
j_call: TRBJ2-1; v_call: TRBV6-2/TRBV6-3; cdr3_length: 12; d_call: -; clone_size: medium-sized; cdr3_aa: CASSWLGDEQFF; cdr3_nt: TGTGCCAGCAGTTGGTTGGGGGATGAGCAGTTCTTC
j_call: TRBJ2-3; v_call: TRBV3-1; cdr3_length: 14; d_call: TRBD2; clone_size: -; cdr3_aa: CASSQMGGPDTQYF; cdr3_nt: TGTGCCAGCAGCCAAATGGGAGGGCCAGATACGCAGTATTTT
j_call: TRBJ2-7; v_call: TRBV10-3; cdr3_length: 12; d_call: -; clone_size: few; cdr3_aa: CAISPTGNEQYF; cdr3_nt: TGTGCCATCTCACCGACCGGTAACGAGCAGTACTTC
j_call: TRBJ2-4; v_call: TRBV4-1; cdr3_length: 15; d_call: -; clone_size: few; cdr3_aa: CASSHPGGPENIQYF; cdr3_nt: TGCGCCAGCAGCCATCCTGGGGGTCCCGAAAACATTCAGTACTTC
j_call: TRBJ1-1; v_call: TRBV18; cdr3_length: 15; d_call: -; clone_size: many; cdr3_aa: CASSPLGDGHTEAFF; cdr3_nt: TGTGCCAGCTCACCCCTTGGTGATGGGCACACTGAAGCTTTCTTT
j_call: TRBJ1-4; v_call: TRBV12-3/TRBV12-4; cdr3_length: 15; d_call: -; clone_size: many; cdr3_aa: CASSLGLGLSEKLFF; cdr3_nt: TGTGCCAGCAGTTTAGGTTTAGGTTTATCCGAAAAACTGTTTTTT
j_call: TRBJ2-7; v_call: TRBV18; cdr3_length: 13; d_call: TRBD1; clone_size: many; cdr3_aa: CASSLTGSYEQYF; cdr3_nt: TGTGCCAGCTCACTGACAGGGTCCTACGAGCAGTACTTC
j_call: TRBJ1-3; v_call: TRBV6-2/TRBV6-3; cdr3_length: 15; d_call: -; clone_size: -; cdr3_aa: CASSYSTGGGNTIYF; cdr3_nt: TGTGCCAGCAGTTACTCGACAGGCGGTGGAAACACCATATATTTT
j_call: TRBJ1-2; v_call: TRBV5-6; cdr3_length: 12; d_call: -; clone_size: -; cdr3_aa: CASSLVNYGYTF; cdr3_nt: TGTGCCAGCAGCTTGGTTAACTATGGCTACACCTTC
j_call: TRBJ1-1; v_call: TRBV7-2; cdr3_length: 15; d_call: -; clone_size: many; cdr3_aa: CASSLGAGAYPEAFF; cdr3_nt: TGTGCCAGCAGCTTAGGCGCAGGGGCCTATCCTGAAGCTTTCTTT
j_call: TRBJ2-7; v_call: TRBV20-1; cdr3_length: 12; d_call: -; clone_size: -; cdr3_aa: CSVETASYEQYF; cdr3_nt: TGCAGTGTTGAGACTGCCTCCTACGAGCAGTACTTC
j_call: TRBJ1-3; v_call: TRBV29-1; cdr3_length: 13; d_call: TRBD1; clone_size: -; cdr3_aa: CSVIQGSGNTIYF; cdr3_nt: TGCAGCGTTATACAGGGGTCTGGAAACACCATATATTTT
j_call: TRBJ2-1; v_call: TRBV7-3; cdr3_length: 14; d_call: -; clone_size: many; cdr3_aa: CASSLTPTDNEQFF; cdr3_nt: TGTGCCAGCAGCTTAACTCCGACAGACAATGAGCAGTTCTTC
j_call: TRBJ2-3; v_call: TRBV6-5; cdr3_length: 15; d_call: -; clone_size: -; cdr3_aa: CASSLGSLGADTQYF; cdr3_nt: TGTGCCAGCAGCTTAGGATCACTAGGCGCAGATACGCAGTATTTT